This entry concerns a single T cell receptor beta chain. Its antigen is still unknown. With 60 Vbeta and 13 Jbeta primers, the PCR was carried out. Generated by immunoSEQ multiplex PCR, the TCRdb table keeps only in-frame clones and is missing some. The data show under 200,000 clones, around 68% seen once. The data derive from a study of cytomegalovirus exposure and HLA in healthy donors. Study results and caveats: Later analysis reportedly placed an Asian-associated ancestry cluster below the roughly 700-donor mean in N-insertions. Across donors, sequencing depth was assumed by presence/absence analyses to be roughly uniform. There were some public TCRs occurring in many donors, but most TCR sequences were rare.

Specimen: PBMCs. This receptor was taken from a man aged 40-55 years in good health and CMV-seronegative.

The chain's CDR3 is CASSERVGGANEKLFF. The CDR3 DNA is TGTGCCAGCAGTGAGCGCGTGGGTGGAGCTAATGAAAAACTGTTTTTT. The genes are TRBV2 and TRBJ1-4; D call uncertain. This CDR3 contains 16 residues. Trimming shortened V by 3 bases and J by 3 bases, and 14 bases separated the two germline ends. CDR1 is SNHLY, CDR2 FYNNEI, per germline.